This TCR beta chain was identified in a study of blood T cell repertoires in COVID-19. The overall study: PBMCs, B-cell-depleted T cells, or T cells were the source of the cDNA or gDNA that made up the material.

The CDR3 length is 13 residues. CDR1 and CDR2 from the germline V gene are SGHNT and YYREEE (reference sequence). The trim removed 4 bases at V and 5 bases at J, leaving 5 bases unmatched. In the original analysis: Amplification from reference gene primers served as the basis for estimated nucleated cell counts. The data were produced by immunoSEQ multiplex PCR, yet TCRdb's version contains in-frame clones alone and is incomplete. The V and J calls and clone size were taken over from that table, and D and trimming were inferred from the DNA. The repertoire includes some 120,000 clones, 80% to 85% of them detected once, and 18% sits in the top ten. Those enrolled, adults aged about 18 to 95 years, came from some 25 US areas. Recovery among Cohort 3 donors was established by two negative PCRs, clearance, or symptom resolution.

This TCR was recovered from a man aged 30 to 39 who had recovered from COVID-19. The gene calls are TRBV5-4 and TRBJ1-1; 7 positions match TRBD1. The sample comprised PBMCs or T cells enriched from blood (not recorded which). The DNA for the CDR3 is TGTGCCAGCAGCCCCCAGGGGGGAACTGAAGCTTTCTTT. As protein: CASSPQGGTEAFF.